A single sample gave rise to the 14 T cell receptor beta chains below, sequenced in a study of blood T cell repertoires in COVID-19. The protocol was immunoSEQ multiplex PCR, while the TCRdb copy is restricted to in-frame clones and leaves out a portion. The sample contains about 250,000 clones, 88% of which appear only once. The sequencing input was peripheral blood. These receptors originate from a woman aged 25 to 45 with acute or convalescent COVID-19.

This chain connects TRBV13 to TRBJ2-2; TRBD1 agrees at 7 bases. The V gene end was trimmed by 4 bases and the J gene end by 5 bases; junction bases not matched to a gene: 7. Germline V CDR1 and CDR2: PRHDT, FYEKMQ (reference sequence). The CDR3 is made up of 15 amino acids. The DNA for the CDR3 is TGTGCCAGCAGCTCGAACAGGGGTAGGACCGGGGAGCTGTTTTTT. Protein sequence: CASSSNRGRTGELFF.

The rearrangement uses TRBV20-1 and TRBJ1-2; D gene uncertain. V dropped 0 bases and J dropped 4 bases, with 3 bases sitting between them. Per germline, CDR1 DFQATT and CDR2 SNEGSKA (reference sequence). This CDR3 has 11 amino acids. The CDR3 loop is CSARDIYGYTF. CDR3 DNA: TGCAGTGCTAGAGATATCTATGGCTACACCTTC.

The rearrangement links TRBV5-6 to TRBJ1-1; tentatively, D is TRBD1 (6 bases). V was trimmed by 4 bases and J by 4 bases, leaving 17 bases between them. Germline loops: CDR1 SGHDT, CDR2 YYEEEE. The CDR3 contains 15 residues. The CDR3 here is CASSLTPTGPTEAFF. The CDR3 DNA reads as TGTGCCAGCAGCCTAACCCCGACAGGTCCCACTGAAGCTTTCTTT. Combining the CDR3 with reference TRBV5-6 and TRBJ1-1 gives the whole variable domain DAGVTQSPTHLIKTRGQQVTLRCSPKSGHDTVSWYQQALGQGPQFIFQYYEEEERQRGNFPDRFSGHQFPNYSSELNVNALLLGDSALYLCASSLTPTGPTEAFFGQGTRLTVV.

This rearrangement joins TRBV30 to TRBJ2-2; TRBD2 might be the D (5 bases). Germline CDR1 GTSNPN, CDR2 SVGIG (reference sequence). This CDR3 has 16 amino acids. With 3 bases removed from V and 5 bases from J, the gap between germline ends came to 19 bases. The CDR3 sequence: CAWRTRALVRTGELFF. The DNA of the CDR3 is TGTGCCTGGAGAACTAGGGCGCTAGTAAGGACCGGGGAGCTGTTTTTT.

CDR3 nucleotide sequence: TGCGCCAGCAGGGAAACTCGGGGACAGCCCACCTCCTACGAGCAGTACTTC. This sequence encodes CASRETRGQPTSYEQYF. The rearrangement links TRBV5-1 to TRBJ2-7, with TRBD1 identical over 7 bases. Germline CDR1 is SGHRS and CDR2 is YFSETQ. The V segment lost 5 bases and the J segment 0 bases; nucleotides outside the gene matches: 14. The CDR3 consists of 17 residues.

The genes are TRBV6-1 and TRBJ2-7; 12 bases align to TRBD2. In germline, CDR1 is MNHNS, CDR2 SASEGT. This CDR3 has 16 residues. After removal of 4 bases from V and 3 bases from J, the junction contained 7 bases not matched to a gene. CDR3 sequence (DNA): TGTGCCAGCAGTGCGGGACTAGCGGGTAGACGCTACGAGCAGTACTTC. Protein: CASSAGLAGRRYEQYF.

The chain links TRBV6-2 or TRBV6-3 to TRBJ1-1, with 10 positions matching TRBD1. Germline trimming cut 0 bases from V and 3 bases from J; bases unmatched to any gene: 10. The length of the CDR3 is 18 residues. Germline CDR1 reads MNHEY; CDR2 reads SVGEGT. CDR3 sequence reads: CASSYSSGTGVWDTEAFF. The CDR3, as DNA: TGTGCCAGCAGTTACTCGAGCGGGACAGGGGTTTGGGACACTGAAGCTTTCTTT.

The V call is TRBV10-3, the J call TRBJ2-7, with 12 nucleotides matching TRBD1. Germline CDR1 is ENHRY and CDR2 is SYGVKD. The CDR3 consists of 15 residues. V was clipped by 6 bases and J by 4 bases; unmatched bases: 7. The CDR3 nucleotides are TGTGCCATCAGGGCCGGGACAGGGGGCGAGTACGAGCAGTACTTC. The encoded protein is CAIRAGTGGEYEQYF.

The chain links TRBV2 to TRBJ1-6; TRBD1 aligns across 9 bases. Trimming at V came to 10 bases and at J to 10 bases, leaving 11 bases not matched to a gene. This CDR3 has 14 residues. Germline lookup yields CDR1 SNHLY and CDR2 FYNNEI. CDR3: CATHRQGEGSPLHF. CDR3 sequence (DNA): TGTGCCACCCACCGACAGGGGGAGGGGTCACCCCTCCACTTT. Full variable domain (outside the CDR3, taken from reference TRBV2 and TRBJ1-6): EPEVTQTPSHQVTQMGQEVILRCVPISNHLYFYWYRQILGQKVEFLVSFYNNEISEKSEIFDDQFSVERPDGSNFTLKIRSTKLEDSAMYFCATHRQGEGSPLHFGNGTRLTVT.

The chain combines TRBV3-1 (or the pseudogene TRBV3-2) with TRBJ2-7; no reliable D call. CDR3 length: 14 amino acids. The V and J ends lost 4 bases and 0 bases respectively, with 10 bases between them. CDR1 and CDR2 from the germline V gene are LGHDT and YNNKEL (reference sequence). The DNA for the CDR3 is TGTGCCAGCAGCCGCGCAAGGAGCTCCTACGAGCAGTACTTC. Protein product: CASSRARSSYEQYF.

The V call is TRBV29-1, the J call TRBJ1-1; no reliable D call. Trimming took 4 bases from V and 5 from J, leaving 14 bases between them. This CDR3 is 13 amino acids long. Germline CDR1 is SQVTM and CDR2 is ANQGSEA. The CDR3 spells CSVAGSQWTEAFF. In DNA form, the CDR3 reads TGCAGCGTTGCCGGTTCCCAATGGACTGAAGCTTTCTTT.

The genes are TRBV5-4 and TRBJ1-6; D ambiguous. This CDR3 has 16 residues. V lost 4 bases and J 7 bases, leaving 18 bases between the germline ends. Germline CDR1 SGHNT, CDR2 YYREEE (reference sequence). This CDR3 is CASSHEIGRTNSPLHF. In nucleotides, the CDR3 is TGTGCCAGCAGCCACGAGATCGGGAGAACCAATTCACCCCTCCACTTT. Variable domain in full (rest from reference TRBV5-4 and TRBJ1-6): ETGVTQSPTHLIKTRGQQVTLRCSSQSGHNTVSWYQQALGQGPQFIFQYYREEENGRGNFPPRFSGLQFPNYSSELNVNALELDDSALYLCASSHEIGRTNSPLHFGNGTRLTVT.

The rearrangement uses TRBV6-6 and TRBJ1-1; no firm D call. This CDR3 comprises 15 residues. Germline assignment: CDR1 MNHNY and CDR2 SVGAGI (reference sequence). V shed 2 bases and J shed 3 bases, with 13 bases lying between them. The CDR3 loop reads CASSYDPGMDTEAFF. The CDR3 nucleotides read TGTGCCAGCAGTTACGATCCGGGAATGGACACTGAAGCTTTCTTT.

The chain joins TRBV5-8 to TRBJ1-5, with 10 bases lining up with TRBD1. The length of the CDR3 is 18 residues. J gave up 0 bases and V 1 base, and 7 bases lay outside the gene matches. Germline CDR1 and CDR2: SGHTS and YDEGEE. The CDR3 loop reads CASSLFGDRGYSNQPQHF. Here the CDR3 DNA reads TGTGCCAGCAGCTTGTTTGGGGACAGGGGTTATAGCAATCAGCCCCAGCATTTT.